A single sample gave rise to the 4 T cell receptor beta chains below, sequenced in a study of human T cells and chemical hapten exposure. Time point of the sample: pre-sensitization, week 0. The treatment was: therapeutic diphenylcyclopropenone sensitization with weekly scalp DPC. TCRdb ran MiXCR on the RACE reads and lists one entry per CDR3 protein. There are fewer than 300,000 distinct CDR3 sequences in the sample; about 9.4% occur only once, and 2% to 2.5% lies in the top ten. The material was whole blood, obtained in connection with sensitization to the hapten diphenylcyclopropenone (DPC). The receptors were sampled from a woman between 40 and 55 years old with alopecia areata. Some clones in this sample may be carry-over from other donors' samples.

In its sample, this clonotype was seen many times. CDR3 sequence reads: CASSFRDGNNQPQHF. The CDR3 DNA follows: TGTGCCAGCAGCTTCCGGGACGGCAACAATCAGCCCCAGCATTTT. The rearrangement uses TRBV7-2 and TRBJ1-5; TRBD1 is a possible D gene (5 bases). There are 15 residues in the CDR3. Germline V gives CDR1 SGHTA, CDR2 FQGNSA. V was cut by 3 bases and J by 3 bases, with 12 bases left in between.

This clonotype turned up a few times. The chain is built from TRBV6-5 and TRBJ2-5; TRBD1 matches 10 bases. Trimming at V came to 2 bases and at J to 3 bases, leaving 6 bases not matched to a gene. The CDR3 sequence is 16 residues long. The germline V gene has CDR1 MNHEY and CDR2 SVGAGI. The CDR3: CASSYTAGTGEETQYF. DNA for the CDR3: TGTGCCAGCAGTTACACCGCTGGGACAGGGGAAGAGACCCAGTACTTC.

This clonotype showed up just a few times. CDR3 region: CASSYWPYEQYF. The CDR3 coding sequence is TGTGCCAGCAGTTACTGGCCCTACGAGCAGTACTTC. This sequence joins TRBV6-2 or TRBV6-3 and TRBJ2-7; D uncertain. CDR1 MNHEY and CDR2 SVGEGT come from the germline V gene. The CDR3 spans 12 residues. Trimming pared 1 base from V and 2 bases from J, leaving 3 bases between.

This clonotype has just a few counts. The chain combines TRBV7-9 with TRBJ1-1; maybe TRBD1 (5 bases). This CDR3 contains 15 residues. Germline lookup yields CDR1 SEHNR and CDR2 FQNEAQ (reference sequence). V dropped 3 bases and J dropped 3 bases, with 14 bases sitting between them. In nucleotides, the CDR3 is TGTGCCAGCAGCTTTTGGGGGGAGAAGGACACTGAAGCTTTCTTT. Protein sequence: CASSFWGEKDTEAFF.